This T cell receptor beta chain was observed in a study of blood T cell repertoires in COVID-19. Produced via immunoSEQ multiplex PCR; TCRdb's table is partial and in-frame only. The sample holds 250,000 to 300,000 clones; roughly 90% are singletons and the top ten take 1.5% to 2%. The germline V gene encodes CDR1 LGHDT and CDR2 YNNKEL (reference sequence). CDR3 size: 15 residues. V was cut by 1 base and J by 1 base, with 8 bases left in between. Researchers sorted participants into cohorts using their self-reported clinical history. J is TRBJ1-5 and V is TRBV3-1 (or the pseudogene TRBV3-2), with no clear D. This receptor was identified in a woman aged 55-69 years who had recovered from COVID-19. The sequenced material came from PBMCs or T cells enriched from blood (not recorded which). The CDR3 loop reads CASSQAGASNQPQHF. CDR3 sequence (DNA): TGTGCCAGCAGCCAAGCGGGAGCAAGCAATCAGCCCCAGCATTTT.